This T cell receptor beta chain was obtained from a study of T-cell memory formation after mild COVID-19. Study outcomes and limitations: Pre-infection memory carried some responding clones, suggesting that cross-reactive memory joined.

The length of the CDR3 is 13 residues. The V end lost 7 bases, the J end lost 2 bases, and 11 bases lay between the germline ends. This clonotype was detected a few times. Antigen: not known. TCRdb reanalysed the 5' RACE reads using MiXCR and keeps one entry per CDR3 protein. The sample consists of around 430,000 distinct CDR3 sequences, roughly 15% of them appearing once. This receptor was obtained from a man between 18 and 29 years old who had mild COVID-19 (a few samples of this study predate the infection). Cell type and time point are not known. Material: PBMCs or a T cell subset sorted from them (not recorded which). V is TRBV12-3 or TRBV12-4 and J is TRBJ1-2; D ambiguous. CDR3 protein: CASNLHRNYGYTF. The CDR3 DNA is TGTGCCAGCAACCTACACAGAAACTATGGCTACACCTTC.